In this sample, the clone carrying this T cell receptor (beta chain) turned up once. What it binds is unknown. The data were obtained in a study of CD8+ T cells in alopecia areata. Findings of the study overall: Amid tofacitinib therapy, many expanded lesional clones stayed present in scalp and blood. Mouse data revealed clearer TCR sharing than patient data did, a gap possibly tied to HLA.

CDR3 length: 11 amino acids. Germline values: CDR1 MNHEY, CDR2 SMNVEV (reference sequence). Trimming shortened V by 7 bases and J by 10 bases, and 11 bases separated the two germline ends. Reverse transcription of extracted RNA yielded cDNA, which provided the sequencing template. Assay used: immunoSEQ multiplex PCR; TCRdb lists only in-frame clones, some missing. The sample contains around 97,000 clones, just over 85% of which appear only once. Noted treatment: oral pan-JAK inhibitor, 5-10 mg twice daily. Sequenced here: CD8+ T cells sorted from blood, sampled between weeks 30 and 35, from a patient treated with tofacitinib. This TCR was sampled from a human donor with alopecia areata. This chain uses TRBV27 with TRBJ2-4, with a tentative D call TRBD2 (6 bases). Written as DNA, the CDR3 is TGTGCCAGCAATAAGGGGAGGATTCAGTACTTC. It translates to CASNKGRIQYF.